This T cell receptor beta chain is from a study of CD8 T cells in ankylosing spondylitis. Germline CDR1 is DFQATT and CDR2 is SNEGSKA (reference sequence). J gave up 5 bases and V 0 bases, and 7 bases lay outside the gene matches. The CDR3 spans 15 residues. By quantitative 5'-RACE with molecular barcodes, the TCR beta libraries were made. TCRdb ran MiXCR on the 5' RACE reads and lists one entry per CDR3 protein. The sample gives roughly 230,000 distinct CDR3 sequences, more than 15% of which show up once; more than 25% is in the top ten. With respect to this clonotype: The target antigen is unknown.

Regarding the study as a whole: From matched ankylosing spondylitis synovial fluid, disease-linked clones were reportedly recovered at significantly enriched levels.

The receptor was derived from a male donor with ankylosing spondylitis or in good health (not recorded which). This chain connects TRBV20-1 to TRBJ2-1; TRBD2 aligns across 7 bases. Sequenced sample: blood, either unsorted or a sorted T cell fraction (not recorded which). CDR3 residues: CSARDLAGRHNEQFF. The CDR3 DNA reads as TGCAGTGCTAGAGATTTAGCGGGTCGGCACAATGAGCAGTTCTTC.